This record looks at one T cell receptor (beta chain) sequence and its context. The data were taken from a study of blood T cell repertoires in COVID-19. CDR1 KGHSH and CDR2 LQKENI come from the germline V gene. The CDR3 runs to 13 residues. Between the trimmed V and J ends, which lost 2 bases and 8 bases, there was a span of 10 bases. The method was immunoSEQ multiplex PCR; TCRdb's version includes in-frame clones alone and lacks a portion of them. The sample records about 120,000 clones, over 75% being singletons. This chain connects TRBV18 to TRBJ2-1; no firm D call. Sequenced: peripheral blood. This sequence originates from a man in his 60s with acute or convalescent COVID-19. The CDR3 loop is CASSPLTGYEQFF. The CDR3 DNA reads as TGTGCCAGCTCACCATTGACGGGTTATGAGCAGTTCTTC.